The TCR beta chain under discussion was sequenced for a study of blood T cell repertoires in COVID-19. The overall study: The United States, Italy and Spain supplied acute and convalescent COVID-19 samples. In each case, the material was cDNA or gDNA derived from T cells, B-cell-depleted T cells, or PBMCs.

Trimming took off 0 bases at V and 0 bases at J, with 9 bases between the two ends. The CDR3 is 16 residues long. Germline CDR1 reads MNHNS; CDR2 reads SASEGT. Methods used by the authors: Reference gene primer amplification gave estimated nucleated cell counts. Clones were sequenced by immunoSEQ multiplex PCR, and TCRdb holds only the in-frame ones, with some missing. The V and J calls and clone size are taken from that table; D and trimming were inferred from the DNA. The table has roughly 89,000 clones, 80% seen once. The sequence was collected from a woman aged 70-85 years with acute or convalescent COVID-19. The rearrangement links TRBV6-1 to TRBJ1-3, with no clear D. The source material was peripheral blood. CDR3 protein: CASSEAEGVSGNTIYF. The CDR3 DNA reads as TGTGCCAGCAGTGAAGCGGAGGGCGTCTCTGGAAACACCATATATTTT.